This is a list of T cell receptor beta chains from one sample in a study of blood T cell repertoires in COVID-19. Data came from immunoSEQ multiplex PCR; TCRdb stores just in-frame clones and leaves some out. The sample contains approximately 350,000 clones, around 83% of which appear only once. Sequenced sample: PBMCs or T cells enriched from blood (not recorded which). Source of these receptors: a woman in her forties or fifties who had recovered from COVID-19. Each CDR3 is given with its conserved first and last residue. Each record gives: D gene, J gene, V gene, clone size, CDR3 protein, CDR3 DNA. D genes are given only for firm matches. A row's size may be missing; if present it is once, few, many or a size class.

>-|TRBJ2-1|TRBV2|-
CASSAHYSSYNEQFF
TGTGCCAGCAGTGCTCACTATAGCTCCTACAATGAGCAGTTCTTC
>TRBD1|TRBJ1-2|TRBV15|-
CATSGVARQGRVLGYGYTF
TGTGCCACCAGCGGAGTAGCTAGACAGGGAAGGGTGTTGGGCTATGGCTACACCTTC
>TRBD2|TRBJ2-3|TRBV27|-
CASSSPPSTPSGNVLYF
TGTGCCAGCAGTTCACCACCCTCGACACCTAGCGGGAATGTTTTGTATTTT
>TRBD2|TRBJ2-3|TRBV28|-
CASSLAGGNADTQYF
TGTGCCAGCAGCTTAGCGGGAGGGAATGCAGATACGCAGTATTTT
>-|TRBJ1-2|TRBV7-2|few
CASSLKLRNYGYTF
TGTGCCAGCAGCTTAAAGCTCCGAAACTATGGCTACACCTTC
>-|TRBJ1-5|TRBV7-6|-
CASSFERPQHF
TGTGCCAGCAGCTTTGAGCGGCCCCAGCATTTT
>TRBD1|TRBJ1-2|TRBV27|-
CASSRQGALFYGYTF
TGTGCCAGCAGTCGACAGGGGGCCCTTTTCTATGGCTACACCTTC
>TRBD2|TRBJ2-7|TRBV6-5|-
CASKPGLAGYNEQYF
TGTGCCAGCAAACCCGGCCTAGCGGGATACAACGAGCAGTACTTC
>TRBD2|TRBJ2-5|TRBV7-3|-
CASSLGGLAGETQYF
TGTGCCAGCAGCTTAGGGGGACTAGCGGGAGAGACCCAGTACTTC
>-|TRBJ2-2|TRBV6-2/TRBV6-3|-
CASSYVGTPDGGELFF
TGTGCCAGCAGTTACGTTGGGACACCGGATGGCGGGGAGCTGTTTTTT
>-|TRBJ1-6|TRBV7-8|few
CASSLASPGSSYNSPLHF
TGTGCCAGCAGCTTAGCTTCGCCTGGGAGCTCCTATAATTCACCCCTCCACTTT
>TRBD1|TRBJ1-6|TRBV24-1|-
CATSDVRGQGAHNSPLHF
TGTGCCACCAGTGATGTGAGGGGGCAGGGGGCTCATAATTCACCCCTCCACTTT
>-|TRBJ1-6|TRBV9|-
CASSVFAGMDSPLHF
TGTGCCAGCAGCGTATTCGCGGGGATGGATTCACCCCTCCACTTT
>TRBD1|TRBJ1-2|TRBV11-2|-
CASSYPTGGREGYTF
TGTGCCAGCAGTTATCCTACAGGGGGCAGAGAAGGCTACACCTTC
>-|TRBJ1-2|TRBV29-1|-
CSVGLGQGYGYTF
TGCAGCGTTGGGTTGGGGCAGGGCTATGGCTACACCTTC
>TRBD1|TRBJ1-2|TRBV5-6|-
CASSLGQGSRGYTF
TGTGCCAGCAGCTTGGGACAGGGATCGCGAGGCTACACCTTC
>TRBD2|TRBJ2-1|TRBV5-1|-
CASSSGLASYNEQFF
TGCGCCAGCAGCTCCGGACTAGCGTCGTACAATGAGCAGTTCTTC
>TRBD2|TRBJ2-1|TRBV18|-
CASSPLSSGAGYNEQFF
TGTGCCAGCTCACCCCTATCTAGCGGGGCGGGATACAATGAGCAGTTCTTC
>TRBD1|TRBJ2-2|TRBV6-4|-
CASRGGWDTGELFF
TGTGCCAGCAGAGGGGGCTGGGACACCGGGGAGCTGTTTTTT
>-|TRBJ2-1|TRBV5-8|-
CASSSAILEPEQFF
TGTGCCAGCAGCTCTGCGATATTAGAACCTGAGCAGTTCTTC
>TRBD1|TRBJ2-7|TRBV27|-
CASSPGGTGSYEQYF
TGTGCCAGCAGCCCTGGTGGGACAGGAAGCTACGAGCAGTACTTC
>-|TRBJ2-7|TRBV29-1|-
CSVEQGLYEQYF
TGCAGCGTTGAGCAGGGACTCTACGAGCAGTACTTC
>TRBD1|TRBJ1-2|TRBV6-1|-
CASSEGQGSNYGYTF
TGTGCCAGCAGTGAAGGACAGGGTTCTAACTATGGCTACACCTTC
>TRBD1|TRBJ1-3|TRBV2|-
CASSPDRALGNTIYF
TGTGCCAGCAGCCCTGACAGGGCCCTAGGAAACACCATATATTTT
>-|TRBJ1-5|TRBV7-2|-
CASSLVGGATNQPQHF
TGTGCCAGCAGCTTAGTTGGAGGGGCCACCAATCAGCCCCAGCATTTT
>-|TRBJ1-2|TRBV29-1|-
CSVEGTRSSGYTF
TGCAGCGTTGAGGGCACCCGGTCGAGCGGCTACACCTTC
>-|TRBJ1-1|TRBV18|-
CASSPTGGAGNTEAFF
TGTGCCAGCTCACCAACGGGGGGCGCGGGGAACACTGAAGCTTTCTTT
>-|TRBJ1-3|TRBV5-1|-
CASSLNFLSSGNTIYF
TGCGCCAGCAGCTTGAACTTTTTGTCATCCGGAAACACCATATATTTT
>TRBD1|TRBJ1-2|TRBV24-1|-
CATSDSQGGKGYTF
TGTGCCACCAGTGATTCCCAGGGGGGAAAGGGCTACACCTTC
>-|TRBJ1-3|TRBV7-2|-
CASSRLTSGNTIYF
TGTGCCAGCAGCAGACTGACCTCTGGAAACACCATATATTTT
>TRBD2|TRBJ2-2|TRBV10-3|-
CAISESREWAGELFF
TGTGCCATCAGTGAGTCGCGGGAGTGGGCCGGGGAGCTGTTTTTT
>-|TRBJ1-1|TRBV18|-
CASSLVEGSPGYVGEAFF
TGTGCCAGCTCGCTTGTTGAGGGATCCCCGGGTTATGTGGGTGAAGCTTTCTTT
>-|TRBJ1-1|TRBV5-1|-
CASSSGTLNTEAFF
TGCGCCAGCAGCTCCGGGACATTGAACACTGAAGCTTTCTTT
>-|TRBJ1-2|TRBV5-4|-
CASSLPRGANYGYTF
TGTGCCAGCAGCTTACCTCGGGGGGCTAACTATGGCTACACCTTC
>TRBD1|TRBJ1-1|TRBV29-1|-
CSVVGMTGGPNTEAFF
TGCAGCGTTGTAGGGATGACAGGGGGCCCCAACACTGAAGCTTTCTTT
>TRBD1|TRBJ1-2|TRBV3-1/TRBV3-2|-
CASSHMTGGSGYTF
TGTGCCAGCAGCCACATGACAGGGGGCTCGGGCTACACCTTC
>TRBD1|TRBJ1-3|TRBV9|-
CASSVGSGQHIGNTIYF
TGTGCCAGCAGCGTAGGATCGGGACAGCATATTGGAAACACCATATATTTT
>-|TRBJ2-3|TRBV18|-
CASSPLAGTDTQYF
TGTGCCAGCTCACCACTAGCTGGAACAGATACGCAGTATTTT
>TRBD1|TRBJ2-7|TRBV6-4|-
CASSVSQGGYEQYF
TGTGCCAGCAGTGTTTCACAGGGGGGCTACGAGCAGTACTTC
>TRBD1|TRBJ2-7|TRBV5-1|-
CASSEGTGIGYEQYF
TGCGCCAGCAGCGAAGGGACAGGGATAGGCTACGAGCAGTACTTC
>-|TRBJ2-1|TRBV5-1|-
CASSPSAGLDYNEQFF
TGCGCCAGCAGCCCGTCGGCGGGTTTAGATTACAATGAGCAGTTCTTC
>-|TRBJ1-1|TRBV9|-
CASSKGGNTEAFF
TGTGCCAGCAGTAAAGGGGGGAACACTGAAGCTTTCTTT
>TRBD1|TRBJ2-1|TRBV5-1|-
CASSLALKGPDRGHEQFF
TGCGCCAGCAGCTTGGCCCTAAAAGGTCCGGACAGGGGGCATGAGCAGTTCTTC